These 21 T cell receptor beta chains originate from one sample sequenced in a study of tumor-infiltrating lymphocytes in oesophageal squamous cell carcinoma. TCRdb ran MiXCR on the PCR reads and lists one entry per CDR3 protein. Of 15,000 to 20,000 distinct CDR3 sequences in the sample, about 40% are singletons; the top ten hold 40% to 50%. Sequencing input: blood. These receptors were obtained from a female donor with esophageal squamous cell carcinoma.

The chain has TRBV7-3 and TRBJ2-5; 7 positions agree with TRBD2. The end of the DNA aligns better with TRBJ2-1, so the J call may be wrong. The CDR3 has 15 residues. CDR1 is SGHTA and CDR2 is FQGTGA in the germline V gene. CDR3 residues: CASSLSSGSGDEQFF. The CDR3 DNA sequence: TGTGCCAGCAGCTTATCTAGCGGCAGCGGGGATGAGCAGTTCTTC.

The table lists this clonotype with many counts. The chain couples TRBV10-3 to TRBJ2-1; 9 bases match TRBD2. Unmatched junction bases numbered 6, after V lost 3 bases and J lost 3 bases. The CDR3 consists of 16 residues. The germline V gene encodes CDR1 ENHRY and CDR2 SYGVKD. The CDR3 loop reads CAISEAGTSFYNEQFF. In DNA form, the CDR3 reads TGTGCCATCAGTGAAGCCGGGACTAGCTTCTACAATGAGCAGTTCTTC.

This clonotype was seen at least ten times. This chain connects TRBV6-6 to TRBJ2-3; the match to TRBD2 covers 11 bases. The CDR3 contains 21 residues. With 0 bases clipped from V and 8 bases from J, the junction kept 22 bases outside the gene matches. Germline CDR1 is MNHNY and CDR2 is SVGAGI (reference sequence). CDR3 amino acids: CASSYSSLRLAGPRYGGTQYF. For the CDR3, the DNA is TGTGCCAGCAGTTACTCAAGCCTGAGACTAGCGGGACCCCGCTATGGGGGTACGCAGTATTTT.

The chain uses TRBV7-6 and TRBJ2-7; 9 positions match TRBD2. Matching the DNA end better, TRBJ2-4 makes the J call doubtful. The CDR3 loop spans 12 amino acids. Germline assignment: CDR1 SGHVS and CDR2 FNYEAQ. CDR3 region: CAIAGDKNIQYF. In DNA, the CDR3 is TGTGCTATAGCGGGGGACAAAAACATTCAGTACTTC.

The V and J genes are TRBV7-8 and TRBJ2-7; a possible D gene is TRBD2 (5 bases). CDR3 length equals 15 residues. Germline CDR1 and CDR2: SGHVS and FQNEAQ. Trimming shortened V by 5 bases and J by 0 bases, and 14 bases separated the two germline ends. The CDR3 protein is CASSPWRTGSYEQYF. CDR3 DNA: TGTGCCAGCAGCCCCTGGAGGACGGGCTCCTACGAGCAGTACTTC.

This clonotype has a count of ten or more. The chain employs TRBV4-3 and TRBJ1-2; 8 bases align to TRBD1. CDR1 is LGHNA and CDR2 is YSLEER in the germline V gene. V trimming: 1 base; J trimming: 7 bases; junction bases outside the gene matches: 8. The CDR3 has 15 residues. The CDR3 here is CASSQVGQGAPGYTF. Here the CDR3 DNA reads TGCGCCAGCAGCCAAGTTGGGCAGGGGGCGCCTGGCTACACCTTC.

The chain combines TRBV28 with TRBJ2-5; 7 bases fit TRBD2. CDR1 is MDHEN and CDR2 is SYDVKM in the germline V gene. CDR3 length: 13 amino acids. J gave up 1 base and V 7 bases, and 3 bases lay outside the gene matches. The CDR3 here is CASIGGGQETQYF. The CDR3 bases are TGTGCCAGCATCGGCGGGGGCCAAGAGACCCAGTACTTC.

This clonotype was seen just once. The CDR3 end shows no conserved phenylalanine or tryptophan, and so a read error is likely. It is unclear where the CDR3 begins or ends on the DNA, so no DNA is shown, and the CDR3 is as TCRdb lists it. V gene TRBV28 combines with J gene TRBJ2-6; the table calls TRBD1, which could not be checked here. The germline V gene has CDR1 MDHEN and CDR2 SYDVKM. The CDR3 totals 13 residues, both ends included. The CDR3 reads CASSFKSSTDFGA.

The chain carries TRBV6-1 and TRBJ2-5; D gene ambiguous. V was trimmed by 5 bases and J by 5 bases, leaving 9 bases between them. Germline V gives CDR1 MNHNS, CDR2 SASEGT. This CDR3 comprises 12 residues. The CDR3 DNA is TGTGCCAGCAGTCCAGATGTGGAGACCCAGTACTTC. It encodes CASSPDVETQYF.

The chain couples TRBV7-2 to TRBJ2-7; 12 bases line up with TRBD2. The J call may be incorrect, as the DNA end agrees better with TRBJ2-1. This CDR3 region has 16 residues. Germline CDR1 reads SGHTA; CDR2 reads FQGNSA. The CDR3 reads CASSWTSGNLYNEQFF. In DNA form, the CDR3 reads TGTGCCAGCAGCTGGACTAGCGGGAACCTATACAATGAGCAGTTCTTC.

In its sample, this clonotype was seen a few times. A read error may be the cause here, since a much bigger clone is one base away. The V call is TRBV7-9, the J call TRBJ2-5, with D possibly TRBD2 on 7 matching bases. The J call may be wrong; the DNA end is better matched by TRBJ2-1. Germline values: CDR1 SEHNR, CDR2 FQNEAQ (reference sequence). The CDR3 has 16 residues. The CDR3 sequence: CASSLGVGGGRETQFF. In nucleotides, the CDR3 is TGTGCCAGCAGCTTAGGCGTAGGGGGGGGTCGGGAGACCCAGTTCTTC.

The chain has TRBV7-9 and TRBJ2-3, with D perhaps TRBD2 (5 bases). The J call may be incorrect, as the DNA end agrees better with TRBJ2-7. The CDR3 is 12 residues long. In germline, CDR1 is SEHNR, CDR2 FQNEAQ (reference sequence). CDR3 nucleotide sequence: TGTGCCAGCAGCTTATCCGGGGACGAGCAGTACTTC. This sequence encodes CASSLSGDEQYF.

This clonotype showed up just once. The chain recombines TRBV6-5 with TRBJ1-5; no firm D call. The CDR3 has 13 amino acids. Germline-derived CDR1 and CDR2 are MNHEY and SVGAGI. With 5 bases removed from V and 2 bases from J, the gap between germline ends came to 7 bases. The CDR3 sequence is CASSAERNQPQHF. The CDR3 DNA follows: TGTGCCAGCAGTGCAGAACGCAATCAGCCCCAGCATTTT.

The V gene is TRBV6-2 or TRBV6-3, the J gene TRBJ2-7; no firm D call. TRBJ2-5 explains the end of the DNA better; the J call may be wrong. CDR1 is MNHEY, CDR2 SVGEGT, per germline. The CDR3 sequence is 12 residues long. CDR3 region: CASSEIGETQYF. The CDR3 nucleotides are TGTGCCAGCAGTGAAATTGGAGAGACCCAGTACTTC.

The chain links TRBV7-6 to TRBJ2-2; 12 nucleotides agree with TRBD2. The CDR3 extends over 19 amino acids. Per the germline V gene, CDR1 is SGHVS and CDR2 is FNYEAQ. The trim removed 2 bases at V and 0 bases at J, leaving 7 bases unmatched. The CDR3 here is CASSLRFASGGANTGELFF. CDR3 DNA sequence: TGTGCCAGCAGCTTACGGTTCGCTAGCGGGGGGGCGAACACCGGGGAGCTGTTTTTT.

The chain recombines TRBV24-1 with TRBJ2-5, with D possibly being TRBD1 (5 bases). This CDR3 comprises 14 residues. Trimming cost V 8 bases and J 4 bases, with 16 bases left between them. CDR1 KGHDR and CDR2 SFDVKD come from the germline V gene. The CDR3 spells CATMGRAQRETQYF. The CDR3 DNA sequence: TGTGCCACCATGGGCAGGGCCCAAAGAGAGACCCAGTACTTC.

Only a few counts were recorded for this clonotype. The CDR3 end shows no conserved phenylalanine or tryptophan, and so a read error is likely. Because the CDR3's place on the DNA is in doubt, the DNA is left out and the CDR3 is given as listed by TCRdb. The chain links TRBV7-3 to TRBJ2-1; the D call TRBD2 from the table was never checked on the DNA. Both ends counted, the CDR3 spans 8 residues. Germline V lookup: CDR1 SGHTA, CDR2 FQGTGA. CDR3 sequence: CASSPGLS.

The chain employs TRBV7-6 and TRBJ2-6; D is ambiguous. V lost 5 bases to trimming and J lost 0 bases, with 8 bases between them. Per germline, CDR1 SGHVS and CDR2 FNYEAQ. The CDR3 is made up of 15 amino acids. Written as DNA, the CDR3 is TGTGCCAGCAGCACAGTGTTCTCTGGGGCCAACGTCCTGACTTTC. Encoded protein: CASSTVFSGANVLTF. Together with reference TRBV7-6 and TRBJ2-6, the CDR3 gives the full variable domain: GAGVSQSPRYKVTKRGQDVALRCDPISGHVSLYWYRQALGQGPEFLTYFNYEAQQDKSGLPNDRFSAERPEGSISTLTIQRTEQRDSAMYRCASSTVFSGANVLTFGAGSRLTVL.

This clonotype occurred many times. V gene TRBV4-3 combines with J gene TRBJ2-7; possible D gene TRBD1, 6 bases. The length of the CDR3 is 16 residues. The V and J ends lost 2 bases and 1 base respectively, with 15 bases between them. CDR1 LGHNA and CDR2 YSLEER come from the germline V gene. The CDR3 loop reads CASSQTNGDTSYEQYF. The CDR3, as DNA: TGCGCCAGCAGCCAAACGAACGGGGACACTTCCTACGAGCAGTACTTC.

This clonotype was seen only a few times. Given a much more abundant clone one base away, this may be a read error. V gene TRBV4-1 combines with J gene TRBJ2-1; D perhaps matches TRBD1 (6 bases). The closer fit of TRBJ2-7 to the DNA end suggests the J call may be wrong. The CDR3 has 15 residues. CDR1 and CDR2 (germline): MGHRA, YSYEKL. The CDR3 loop is CASSPPQERGNEQYF. CDR3 nucleotides: TGCGCCAGCAGCCCCCCGCAGGAGAGGGGGAATGAGCAGTACTTC.

The chain recombines TRBV7-2 with TRBJ2-1, with 7 bases lining up with TRBD2. The DNA end favors TRBJ2-7, so the J call may be wrong. The germline CDR1 and CDR2 sequences are SGHTA and FQGNSA. This CDR3 is 17 amino acids long. This chain's CDR3 is CASSVLYGLEGSHEQYF. In nucleotides, the CDR3 is TGTGCCAGCAGCGTCCTATACGGACTAGAAGGCAGCCACGAGCAGTACTTC.